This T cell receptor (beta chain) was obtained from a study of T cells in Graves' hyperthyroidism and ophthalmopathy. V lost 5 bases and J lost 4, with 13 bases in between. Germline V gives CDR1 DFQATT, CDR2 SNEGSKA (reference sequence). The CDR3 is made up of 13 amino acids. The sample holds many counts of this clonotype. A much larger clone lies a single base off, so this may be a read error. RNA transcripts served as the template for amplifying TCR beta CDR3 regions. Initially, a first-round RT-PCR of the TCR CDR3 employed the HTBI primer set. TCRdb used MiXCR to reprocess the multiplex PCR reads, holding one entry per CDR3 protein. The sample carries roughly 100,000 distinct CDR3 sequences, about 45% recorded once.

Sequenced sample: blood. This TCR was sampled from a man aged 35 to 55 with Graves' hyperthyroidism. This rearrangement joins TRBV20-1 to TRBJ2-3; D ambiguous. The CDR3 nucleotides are TGCAGTGCTTGGAGCGAGAACGCAGATACGCAGTATTTT. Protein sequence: CSAWSENADTQYF.